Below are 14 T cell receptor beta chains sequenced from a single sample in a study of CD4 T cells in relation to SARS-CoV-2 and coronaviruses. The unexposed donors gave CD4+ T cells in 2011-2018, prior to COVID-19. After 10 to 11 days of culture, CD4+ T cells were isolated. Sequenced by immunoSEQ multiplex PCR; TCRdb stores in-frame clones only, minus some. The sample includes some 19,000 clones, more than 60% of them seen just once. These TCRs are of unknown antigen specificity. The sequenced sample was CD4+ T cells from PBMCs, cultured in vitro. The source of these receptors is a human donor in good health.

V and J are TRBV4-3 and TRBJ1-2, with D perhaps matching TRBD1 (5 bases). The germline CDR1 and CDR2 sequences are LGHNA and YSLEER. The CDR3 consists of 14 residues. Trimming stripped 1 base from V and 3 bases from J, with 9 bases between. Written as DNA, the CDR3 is TGCGCCAGCAGCCAAGGTTCGGGGGACTATGGCTACACCTTC. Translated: CASSQGSGDYGYTF.

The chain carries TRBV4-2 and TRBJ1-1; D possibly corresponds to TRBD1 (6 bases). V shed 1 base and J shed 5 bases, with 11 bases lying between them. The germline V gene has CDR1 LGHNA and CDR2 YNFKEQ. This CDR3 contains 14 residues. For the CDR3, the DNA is TGTGCCAGCAGCCAAGCAGGGGCCGGGACTGAAGCTTTCTTT. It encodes CASSQAGAGTEAFF.

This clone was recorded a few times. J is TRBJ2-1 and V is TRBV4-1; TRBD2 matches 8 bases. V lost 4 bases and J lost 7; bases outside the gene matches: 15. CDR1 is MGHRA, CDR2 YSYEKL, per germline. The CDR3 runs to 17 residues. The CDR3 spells CASSRGGLAILGNEQFF. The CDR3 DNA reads TGCGCCAGCAGCCGCGGAGGACTAGCTATTTTGGGGAATGAGCAGTTCTTC.

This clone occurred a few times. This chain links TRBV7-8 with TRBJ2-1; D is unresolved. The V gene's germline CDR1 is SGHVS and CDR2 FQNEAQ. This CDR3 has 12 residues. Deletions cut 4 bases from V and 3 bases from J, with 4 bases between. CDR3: CASSSVYNEQFF. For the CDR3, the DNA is TGTGCCAGCAGCTCCGTCTACAATGAGCAGTTCTTC.

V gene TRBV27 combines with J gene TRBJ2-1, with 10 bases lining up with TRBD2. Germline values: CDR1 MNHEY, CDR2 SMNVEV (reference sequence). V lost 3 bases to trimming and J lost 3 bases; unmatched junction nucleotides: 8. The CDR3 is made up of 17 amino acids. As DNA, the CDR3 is TGTGCCAGCAGTTTTGGCCTAGCGGGGGCTTTCTACAATGAGCAGTTCTTC. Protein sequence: CASSFGLAGAFYNEQFF.

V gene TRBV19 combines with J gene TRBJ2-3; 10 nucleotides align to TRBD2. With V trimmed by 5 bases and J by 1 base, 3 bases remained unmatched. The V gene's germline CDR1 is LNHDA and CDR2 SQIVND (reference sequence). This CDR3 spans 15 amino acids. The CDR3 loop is CASSPGLAGTDTQYF. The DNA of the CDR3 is TGTGCCAGTAGTCCCGGACTAGCGGGCACAGATACGCAGTATTTT.

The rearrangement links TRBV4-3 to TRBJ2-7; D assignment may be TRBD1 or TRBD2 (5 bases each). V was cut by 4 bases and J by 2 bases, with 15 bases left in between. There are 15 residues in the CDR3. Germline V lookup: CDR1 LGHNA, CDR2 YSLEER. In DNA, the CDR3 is TGCGCCAGCAGCCCAACGACTGTGGGGGCCTACGAGCAGTACTTC. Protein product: CASSPTTVGAYEQYF.

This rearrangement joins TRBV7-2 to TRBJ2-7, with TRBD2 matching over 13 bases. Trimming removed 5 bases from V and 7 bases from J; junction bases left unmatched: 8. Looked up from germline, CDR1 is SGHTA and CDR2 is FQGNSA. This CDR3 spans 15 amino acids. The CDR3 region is CASSVLAGGPGEQYF. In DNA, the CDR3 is TGTGCCAGCAGCGTACTAGCGGGAGGGCCGGGTGAGCAGTACTTC. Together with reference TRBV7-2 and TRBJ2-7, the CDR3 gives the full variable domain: GAGVSQSPSNKVTEKGKDVELRCDPISGHTALYWYRQSLGQGLEFLIYFQGNSAPDKSGLPSDRFSAERTGGSVSTLTIQRTQQEDSAVYLCASSVLAGGPGEQYFGPGTRLTVT.

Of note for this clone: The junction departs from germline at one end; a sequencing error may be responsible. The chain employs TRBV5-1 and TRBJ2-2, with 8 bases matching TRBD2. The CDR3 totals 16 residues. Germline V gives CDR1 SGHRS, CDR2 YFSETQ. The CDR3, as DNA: TGCGCCAGCAGCTTGGAGGTAGCGGGAAACACCAGGGAGCTGTTTTTT. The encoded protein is CASSLEVAGNTRELFF.

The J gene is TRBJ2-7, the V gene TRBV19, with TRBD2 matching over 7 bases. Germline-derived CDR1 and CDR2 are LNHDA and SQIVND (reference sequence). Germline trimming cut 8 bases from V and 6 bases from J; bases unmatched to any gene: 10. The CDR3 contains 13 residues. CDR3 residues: CASGRGRESEQYF. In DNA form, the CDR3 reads TGTGCCAGTGGAAGAGGGAGGGAGTCCGAGCAGTACTTC.

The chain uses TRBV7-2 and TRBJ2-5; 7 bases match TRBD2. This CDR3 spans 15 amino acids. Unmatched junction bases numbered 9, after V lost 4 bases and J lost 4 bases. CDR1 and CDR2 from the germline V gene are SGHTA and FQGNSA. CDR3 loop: CASSSGGEVSETQYF. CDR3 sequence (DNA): TGTGCCAGCAGCTCTGGGGGGGAGGTTTCAGAGACCCAGTACTTC.

The CDR3 DNA reads TGTGCCAGTAACAAGGGAGATGAAAAACTGTTTTTT. It is translated as CASNKGDEKLFF. The J gene is TRBJ1-4, the V gene TRBV19; no firm D call. The CDR3 runs to 12 residues. Germline V gene lookup returns CDR1 LNHDA and CDR2 SQIVND (reference sequence). Trimming shortened V by 7 bases and J by 6 bases, and 9 bases separated the two germline ends.

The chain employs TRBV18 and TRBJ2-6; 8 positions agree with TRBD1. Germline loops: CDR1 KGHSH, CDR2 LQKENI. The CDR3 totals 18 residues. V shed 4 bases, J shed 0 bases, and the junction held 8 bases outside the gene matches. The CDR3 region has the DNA TGTGCCAGCTCACTACTGACAGGGGTCAGCTCTGGGGCCAACGTCCTGACTTTC. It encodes CASSLLTGVSSGANVLTF.

The CDR3 DNA is TGTGCCAGCAGCTTAAGGGTTGTGCGGGGTGAAGCTTTCTTT. Its translation: CASSLRVVRGEAFF. V and J are TRBV7-9 and TRBJ1-1; D not resolved. The length of the CDR3 is 14 residues. Trimming cost V 2 bases and J 7 bases, with 14 bases left between them. Germline CDR1 reads SEHNR; CDR2 reads FQNEAQ (reference sequence).